The 28 T cell receptor beta chains below all came from one sample that was sequenced in a study of long-term antiretroviral therapy in people with HIV. The run of the v3.0 immunoSEQ assay was at survey level. Here immunoSEQ multiplex PCR was the method, and the copy in TCRdb shows in-frame clones only, minus some. The profile shows 15,000 to 20,000 clones, roughly 91% of them singletons. The sample in question was unsorted PBMCs, obtained 3 years after starting antiretroviral therapy. Receptor source: a man between 45 and 60 years old with HIV.

This chain links TRBV19 with TRBJ2-2; D assignment may be TRBD1 or TRBD2 (6 bases each). The germline V and J ends were trimmed by 4 bases and 3 bases, with 18 bases remaining between them. Germline V lookup: CDR1 LNHDA, CDR2 SQIVND (reference sequence). This CDR3 contains 17 residues. DNA of the CDR3: TGTGCCAGTAGTAGGGGTGGGTCGGGGGCTCACACCGGGGAGCTGTTTTTT. The encoded protein is CASSRGGSGAHTGELFF.

CDR3 sequence reads: CASSWKQAEEQYF. The CDR3, as DNA: TGTGCCAGCAGTTGGAAGCAGGCGGAAGAGCAGTACTTC. The chain links TRBV7-2 to TRBJ2-7, with D uncertain. Germline V CDR1 and CDR2: SGHTA, FQGNSA. Trimming shortened V by 6 bases and J by 7 bases, and 16 bases separated the two germline ends. The CDR3 is made up of 13 amino acids.

The CDR3 DNA reads as TGTGCCAGCAGTTACTCGCCACAGGTCGGAGGGCAGCCCCAGCATTTT. It is translated as CASSYSPQVGGQPQHF. The rearrangement links TRBV6-6 to TRBJ1-5, with D possibly being TRBD1 (5 bases). The CDR3 is 16 residues long. The germline V gene encodes CDR1 MNHNY and CDR2 SVGAGI (reference sequence). Trimming pared 0 bases from V and 7 bases from J, leaving 16 bases between.

CDR3 in DNA: TGTGCCTGGAGTGTACTGGAGGCGGATGGCTACACCTTC. Its protein product is CAWSVLEADGYTF. The chain employs TRBV30 and TRBJ1-2; D gene ambiguous. This CDR3 is built from 13 residues. CDR1 and CDR2 from the germline V gene are GTSNPN and SVGIG (reference sequence). V was shortened by 0 bases and J by 6 bases, with 11 bases between the two germline ends.

The chain carries TRBV2 and TRBJ2-3, with unresolved D. In germline, CDR1 is SNHLY, CDR2 FYNNEI. The ends were cut back, 4 bases at V and 1 base at J, with 9 bases in the middle. The CDR3 runs 14 residues. CDR3: CASSGPRGTDTQYF. As DNA, the CDR3 is TGTGCCAGCAGTGGACCTCGGGGCACAGATACGCAGTATTTT.

This clone was detected once. In nucleotides, the CDR3 is TGTGCCAGCAGCCCGACAGGGGAAAGGGATACGCAGTATTTT. Residues: CASSPTGERDTQYF. The chain links TRBV6-5 to TRBJ2-3, with 8 positions matching TRBD1. Trimming took 6 bases from V and 6 from J; bases not matched to a gene: 8. Looked up from germline, CDR1 is MNHEY and CDR2 is SVGAGI. The CDR3 covers 14 residues.

The V and J genes are TRBV27 and TRBJ1-3, with TRBD1 matching over 8 bases. Unmatched junction bases numbered 12, after V lost 4 bases and J lost 13 bases. The CDR3 loop spans 14 amino acids. Germline V gives CDR1 MNHEY, CDR2 SMNVEV (reference sequence). DNA for the CDR3: TGTGCCAGCAGTTCCTCAGCAGGGGGCGTTAGGATATATTTT. Its translation: CASSSSAGGVRIYF.

The chain employs TRBV28 and TRBJ2-3, with TRBD2 identical over 16 bases. The J segment lost 6 bases and the V segment lost 5 bases, leaving 8 bases of the junction unmatched. The CDR3 is made up of 17 amino acids. The germline V gene encodes CDR1 MDHEN and CDR2 SYDVKM. In DNA form, the CDR3 reads TGTGCCAGCAGTCCCGGGACTAGCGGGGGGGCCAGGGATACGCAGTATTTT. This codes for CASSPGTSGGARDTQYF. Full variable domain (outside the CDR3, taken from reference TRBV28 and TRBJ2-3): DVKVTQSSRYLVKRTGEKVFLECVQDMDHENMFWYRQDPGLGLRLIYFSYDVKMKEKGDIPEGYSVSREKKERFSLILESASTNQTSMYLCASSPGTSGGARDTQYFGPGTRLTVL.

The chain combines TRBV11-2 with TRBJ2-3; 7 bases map to TRBD2. Trimming took 2 bases from V and 4 from J; bases not matched to a gene: 6. Germline V gives CDR1 SGHAT, CDR2 FQNNGV. The CDR3 is 15 amino acids. The CDR3 spells CASSLTGGSPDTQYF. The DNA of the CDR3 is TGTGCCAGCAGCTTAACCGGGGGGAGTCCAGATACGCAGTATTTT.

The chain couples TRBV5-4 to TRBJ2-5, with TRBD1 matching 8 bases. There are 19 residues in the CDR3. J lost 1 base, V lost 4 bases, and 18 bases had no gene match. Germline V CDR1 and CDR2: SGHNT, YYREEE (reference sequence). The CDR3 DNA reads as TGTGCCAGCAGCAAATTTACTCTTCTAGGACAGGGAACCCAAGAGACCCAGTACTTC. Protein product: CASSKFTLLGQGTQETQYF.

The V and J genes are TRBV14 and TRBJ2-7; D not certain. In germline, CDR1 is SGHDN, CDR2 FVKESK. The CDR3 runs 13 residues. Deletions cut 4 bases from V and 5 bases from J, with 12 bases between. The CDR3 loop reads CASSLGVVDEQYF. In nucleotides, the CDR3 is TGTGCCAGCAGCCTCGGAGTCGTCGACGAGCAGTACTTC.

This chain uses TRBV2 with TRBJ1-5; 7 bases line up with TRBD1. CDR1 is SNHLY and CDR2 is FYNNEI in the germline V gene. Losses at the gene ends were 6 bases for V and 0 bases for J; bases not matched to a gene: 2. The length of the CDR3 is 14 residues. CDR3 DNA sequence: TGTGCCAGCAGGGGACAGCATAGCAATCAGCCCCAGCATTTT. This encodes CASRGQHSNQPQHF.

The J gene is TRBJ1-6, the V gene TRBV5-5; TRBD1 agrees at 9 bases. V lost 2 bases and J lost 1; bases outside the gene matches: 7. Germline V gives CDR1 SGHKS, CDR2 YYEKEE (reference sequence). This CDR3 has 18 residues. The CDR3 DNA is TGTGCCAGCAGCTTATCCCTGACAGGGGGATCCTATAATTCACCCCTCCACTTT. It is translated as CASSLSLTGGSYNSPLHF.

This clone was counted once. This sequence joins TRBV2 and TRBJ2-1; D unresolved. Germline V gene data show CDR1 as SNHLY and CDR2 as FYNNEI. Trimming removed 2 bases at V and 14 bases at J, with 16 bases between. CDR3 length equals 13 residues. The CDR3 here is CASSEMRTDLKFF. The CDR3 DNA sequence: TGTGCCAGCAGTGAAATGAGGACCGACCTAAAGTTCTTC.

The chain couples TRBV10-2 to TRBJ1-2, with D tentatively TRBD1 (6 bases). Germline values: CDR1 WSHSY, CDR2 SAAADI. V was clipped by 6 bases and J by 2 bases, with 7 bases between them. This CDR3 spans 12 amino acids. CDR3 residues: CASRGANYGYTF. In DNA, the CDR3 is TGCGCCAGCAGGGGGGCCAACTATGGCTACACCTTC.

This clone showed up just once. The chain has TRBV27 and TRBJ2-2, with 8 bases identical to TRBD1. J was trimmed by 3 bases and V by 4 bases; bases with no gene match: 1. The CDR3 runs to 14 residues. Per germline, CDR1 MNHEY and CDR2 SMNVEV (reference sequence). The CDR3 region is CASSSDRDTGELFF. The CDR3 DNA reads as TGTGCCAGCAGTTCGGACAGGGACACCGGGGAGCTGTTTTTT.

The CDR3 nucleotides read TGTGCCAGCAGCTTAGCTGGGGGGGTCACAGATACGCAGTATTTT. The encoded protein is CASSLAGGVTDTQYF. This chain links TRBV7-9 with TRBJ2-3; TRBD2 agrees at 7 bases. The V gene's germline CDR1 is SEHNR and CDR2 FQNEAQ (reference sequence). There are 15 residues in the CDR3. J gave up 2 bases and V 0 bases, and 2 bases lay outside the gene matches.

This clone was picked up a small number of times. This sequence joins TRBV6-4 and TRBJ1-1; 9 positions match TRBD1. The CDR3 covers 13 residues. The V and J ends lost 3 bases and 11 bases, in that order; junction bases with no gene match: 7. Germline V gene lookup returns CDR1 MRHNA and CDR2 SNTAGT. Written as DNA, the CDR3 is TGTGCCAGCAGTGAACACAGGGGGCTTGGGGCTTTCTTT. This gives the protein CASSEHRGLGAFF.

This chain joins TRBV6-5 and TRBJ2-3; 9 bases are shared with TRBD2. Germline CDR1 MNHEY, CDR2 SVGAGI. V trimming: 6 bases; J trimming: 1 base; junction bases outside the gene matches: 5. This CDR3 spans 15 amino acids. CDR3 sequence: CASSLSGGRTDTQYF. The CDR3 nucleotides read TGTGCCAGCAGCCTTAGCGGGGGACGCACAGATACGCAGTATTTT.

V is TRBV9 and J is TRBJ1-6; no clear D gene. The CDR3 contains 12 residues. Germline values: CDR1 SGDLS, CDR2 YYNGEE. Trimming left V 2 bases short and J 9 bases short, with 6 bases between. The CDR3 protein is CASSVGGSPLHF. CDR3 DNA: TGTGCCAGCAGCGTCGGCGGTTCACCCCTCCACTTT.

This clone was detected a few times. CDR3 DNA: TGTGCCAGCAGCCAGGCCAGGGAACACGAGCAGTACTTC. Its translation: CASSQAREHEQYF. The chain employs TRBV6-1 and TRBJ2-7, with D perhaps TRBD1 (5 bases). V was shortened by 6 bases and J by 5 bases, with 14 bases between the two germline ends. The CDR3 length is 13 residues. Germline loops: CDR1 MNHNS, CDR2 SASEGT.

The chain has TRBV27 and TRBJ1-1, with D hard to call. Trimming shortened V by 4 bases and J by 11 bases, and 11 bases separated the two germline ends. This CDR3 region has 11 residues. Germline V CDR1 and CDR2: MNHEY, SMNVEV (reference sequence). The CDR3 here is CASSYGRPAFF. CDR3 sequence (DNA): TGTGCCAGCAGTTACGGCAGGCCGGCTTTCTTT.

This chain connects TRBV6-5 to TRBJ2-7; D may match TRBD1 or TRBD2 (5 bases each). The germline V gene has CDR1 MNHEY and CDR2 SVGAGI. The ends were cut back, 8 bases at V and 0 bases at J, with 11 bases in the middle. The CDR3 covers 13 residues. CDR3 protein: CASRDGSSYEQYF. In DNA, the CDR3 is TGTGCCAGCCGGGACGGCAGCTCCTACGAGCAGTACTTC.

J is TRBJ2-3 and V is TRBV2; D gene ambiguous. CDR3 size: 13 residues. Looked up from germline, CDR1 is SNHLY and CDR2 is FYNNEI. Trimming shortened V by 2 bases and J by 6 bases, and 9 bases separated the two germline ends. This CDR3 is CASSELLWDTQYF. CDR3 in DNA: TGTGCCAGCAGTGAACTGCTGTGGGATACGCAGTATTTT.

The chain employs TRBV7-2 and TRBJ1-2, with a possible D match to TRBD1 (5 bases). V lost 1 base and J lost 8, with 14 bases in between. The CDR3 is made up of 14 amino acids. Germline CDR1 is SGHTA and CDR2 is FQGNSA. DNA for the CDR3: TGTGCCAGCAGCTTAGGATCGGCGGGGCAGGGCTACACCTTC. Its protein is CASSLGSAGQGYTF.

The chain joins TRBV27 to TRBJ1-2; maybe TRBD1 (6 bases). This CDR3 has 12 amino acids. V lost 5 bases to trimming and J lost 7 bases, with 11 bases between them. From germline, CDR1 is MNHEY and CDR2 SMNVEV (reference sequence). CDR3 coding DNA: TGTGCCAGCAGTGGAAACAGGGCTGGCTACACCTTC. Translated, it gives CASSGNRAGYTF.

The rearrangement links TRBV7-6 to TRBJ2-1; 9 bases map to TRBD2. The V gene end was trimmed by 5 bases and the J gene end by 4 bases; junction bases not matched to a gene: 6. Germline assignment: CDR1 SGHVS and CDR2 FNYEAQ. The CDR3 is 15 residues long. Here the CDR3 reads CASSIVAGVYNEQFF. DNA for the CDR3: TGTGCCAGCAGCATTGTAGCGGGGGTTTACAATGAGCAGTTCTTC.

The chain couples TRBV4-3 to TRBJ1-4; D is undetermined. The germline V and J ends were trimmed by 1 base and 1 base, with 10 bases remaining between them. From germline, CDR1 is LGHNA and CDR2 YSLEER. The CDR3 runs 16 residues. The chain's CDR3 is CASSQGSALTNEKLFF. In DNA form, the CDR3 reads TGCGCCAGCAGCCAAGGGAGTGCCCTAACTAATGAAAAACTGTTTTTT.